These 16 T cell receptor beta chains were sequenced from one sample in a study of T-cell memory formation after mild COVID-19. MiXCR was run by TCRdb on the 5' RACE reads, yielding one entry per CDR3 protein. The sample consists of over 150,000 distinct CDR3 sequences, around 13% of them appearing once. Material: PBMCs or a T cell subset sorted from them (not recorded which). Every receptor here comes from a man in his late teens or twenties who had mild COVID-19 (a few samples of this study predate the infection). Cell type and time point are not known.

The chain carries TRBV5-1 and TRBJ2-4, with D perhaps TRBD1 (6 bases). V lost 1 base and J 2 bases, leaving 7 bases between the germline ends. The CDR3 spans 14 residues. Germline-derived CDR1 and CDR2 are SGHRS and YFSETQ. The CDR3 loop reads CASSLQGPKNIQYF. CDR3 DNA sequence: TGCGCCAGCAGCTTGCAGGGGCCCAAAAACATTCAGTACTTC.

This clonotype was picked up many times. J is TRBJ2-5 and V is TRBV7-9; 14 bases fit TRBD2. This CDR3 comprises 15 residues. Germline V gives CDR1 SEHNR, CDR2 FQNEAQ (reference sequence). The trim removed 5 bases at V and 3 bases at J, leaving 2 bases unmatched. The CDR3 is CASSKGLAGEETQYF. CDR3 coding DNA: TGTGCCAGCAGCAAGGGACTAGCGGGGGAAGAGACCCAGTACTTC.

This clonotype occurred many times. The chain recombines TRBV7-2 with TRBJ2-2; D unclear. The V gene's germline CDR1 is SGHTA and CDR2 FQGNSA. V was pared by 3 bases and J by 1 base, with 3 bases between. This CDR3 is built from 13 residues. The CDR3 sequence is CASSFMNTGELFF. In nucleotides, the CDR3 is TGTGCCAGCAGCTTTATGAACACCGGGGAGCTGTTTTTT.

The gene calls are TRBV9 and TRBJ2-1; D is possibly TRBD2 (5 bases). Germline CDR1 is SGDLS and CDR2 is YYNGEE. The CDR3 length is 16 residues. Trimming cost V 3 bases and J 6 bases, with 19 bases left between them. CDR3 sequence reads: CASSALPLARVNEQFF. CDR3 in DNA: TGTGCCAGCAGCGCCTTGCCCCTGGCGAGGGTCAATGAGCAGTTCTTC.

This clonotype has a handful of counts. This rearrangement joins TRBV12-3 or TRBV12-4 to TRBJ1-1; no definite D call. The CDR3 totals 11 residues. V was clipped by 5 bases and J by 10 bases, with 11 bases between them. CDR3 region: CASSTESRAFF. CDR3 nucleotides: TGTGCCAGCAGTACGGAGAGCCGAGCTTTCTTT.

This clonotype was recorded many times. The chain carries TRBV4-1 and TRBJ2-1, with D possibly being TRBD2 (6 bases). Trimming pared 3 bases from V and 2 bases from J, leaving 14 bases between. The CDR3 is 16 amino acids. Germline V lookup: CDR1 MGHRA, CDR2 YSYEKL. CDR3 residues: CASSHPVVAAYNEQFF. The CDR3 DNA is TGCGCCAGCAGCCACCCGGTGGTAGCGGCCTACAATGAGCAGTTCTTC.

This clonotype was detected many times. This chain joins TRBV23-1 and TRBJ2-1, with 7 positions matching TRBD1. TRBV23-1 is an ORF for which the function is uncertain. V lost 4 bases to trimming and J lost 4 bases; unmatched junction nucleotides: 16. The CDR3 runs 18 residues. The CDR3 coding sequence is TGCGCCAGCAGTCTGGACAGGTCCGGGAATTACGCATACAATGAGCAGTTCTTC. Its translation is CASSLDRSGNYAYNEQFF.

The chain carries TRBV20-1 and TRBJ1-5, with TRBD1 as a possible D gene (5 bases). Germline V gene sequence: CDR1 DFQATT, CDR2 SNEGSKA (reference sequence). Trimming removed 3 bases at V and 3 bases at J, with 12 bases between. The CDR3 consists of 14 residues. CDR3 in DNA: TGCAGTGCTAGGGGGGGGTACGACAATCAGCCCCAGCATTTT. Residues: CSARGGYDNQPQHF.

The rearrangement joins TRBV7-9 to TRBJ2-5; possibly TRBD1 for D (5 bases). The V end lost 2 bases, the J end lost 4 bases, and 8 bases lay between the germline ends. CDR1 is SEHNR and CDR2 is FQNEAQ in the germline V gene (reference sequence). This CDR3 region has 13 residues. The CDR3 bases are TGTGCCAGCAGCTTACGGCAGGGAGAGACCCAGTACTTC. Translating it yields CASSLRQGETQYF. Using reference TRBV7-9 and TRBJ2-5 for the parts outside the CDR3, the full variable domain is DTGVSQNPRHKITKRGQNVTFRCDPISEHNRLYWYRQTLGQGPEFLTYFQNEAQLEKSRLLSDRFSAERPKGSFSTLEIQRTEQGDSAMYLCASSLRQGETQYFGPGTRLLVL.

There are a few counts of this clonotype. The rearrangement uses TRBV7-9 and TRBJ1-1; D unresolved. Germline V gene data show CDR1 as SEHNR and CDR2 as FQNEAQ (reference sequence). The CDR3 sequence is 12 residues long. Between the trimmed V and J ends, which lost 1 base and 11 bases, there was a span of 11 bases. The CDR3 protein is CASSLDLQRAFF. CDR3 in DNA: TGTGCCAGCAGCTTAGACTTGCAGCGGGCTTTCTTT.

This clonotype has only a few counts. This sequence joins TRBV20-1 and TRBJ2-5; TRBD2 matches 7 bases. V lost 5 bases to trimming and J lost 0 bases; unmatched junction nucleotides: 9. Germline V gives CDR1 DFQATT, CDR2 SNEGSKA (reference sequence). The CDR3 sequence is 15 residues long. The CDR3 sequence is CSAVREAGYQETQYF. In DNA, the CDR3 is TGCAGTGCTGTTCGAGAAGCGGGGTACCAAGAGACCCAGTACTTC.

This clonotype was counted a few times. The genes are TRBV12-3 or TRBV12-4 and TRBJ1-2, with D possibly matching TRBD1 (6 bases). Between the trimmed V and J ends, which lost 5 bases and 4 bases, there was a span of 14 bases. The CDR3 has 14 amino acids. The CDR3 loop reads CASSATGRGYGYTF. The CDR3 DNA reads as TGTGCCAGCAGTGCCACAGGGCGGGGCTATGGCTACACCTTC.

V gene TRBV5-1 combines with J gene TRBJ1-1; no reliable D call. Germline loops: CDR1 SGHRS, CDR2 YFSETQ. The CDR3 covers 14 residues. Trimming took off 0 bases at V and 10 bases at J, with 16 bases between the two ends. The CDR3 DNA reads as TGCGCCAGCAGCTTGGTACCGAATCAGTGGTCAGCTTTCTTT. It specifies CASSLVPNQWSAFF.

This chain links TRBV10-3 with TRBJ2-7; D uncertain. CDR1 and CDR2 from the germline V gene are ENHRY and SYGVKD. This CDR3 is built from 12 residues. V was clipped by 10 bases and J by 3 bases, with 13 bases between them. CDR3 bases: TGTGCCACCGGGTCTCAAAACTACGAGCAGTACGTC. Its translation is CATGSQNYEQYV.

This clonotype was observed a handful of times. The V call is TRBV5-1, the J call TRBJ2-3; 12 nucleotides agree with TRBD2. Germline V gene lookup returns CDR1 SGHRS and CDR2 YFSETQ. The CDR3 is 15 amino acids. J was trimmed by 6 bases and V by 3 bases; bases with no gene match: 5. The CDR3 region is CASSSSGGASDTQYF. The CDR3 nucleotides read TGCGCCAGCAGCTCTAGCGGGGGGGCATCTGATACGCAGTATTTT.

This clonotype was seen a handful of times. This chain joins TRBV7-2 and TRBJ1-2, with TRBD1 as a possible D gene (5 bases). V shed 6 bases and J shed 4 bases, with 15 bases lying between them. Germline values: CDR1 SGHTA, CDR2 FQGNSA. The CDR3 totals 14 residues. The CDR3 bases are TGTGCCAGCAGAATTGGGGCGGCCGGCTATGGCTACACCTTC. Its protein product is CASRIGAAGYGYTF. The whole variable domain, filled in from reference TRBV7-2 and TRBJ1-2, reads GAGVSQSPSNKVTEKGKDVELRCDPISGHTALYWYRQSLGQGLEFLIYFQGNSAPDKSGLPSDRFSAERTGGSVSTLTIQRTQQEDSAVYLCASRIGAAGYGYTFGSGTRLTVV.